This T cell receptor beta chain was sequenced for a study of shared clonotypes between healthy human individuals (dated by TCRdb to 2020 to 2022). Some background on the complete study: The cohort included a few men and a couple of women between 18 and 49 years of age. For each donor, three plates each were used for CD4 naive and CD4 memory, two plates were used for CD8 naive, and one plate was used for CD8 memory. To estimate repertoire size and how much clonotypes are shared between individuals, the study performed deep sequencing of blood TCR repertoires from roughly five healthy adults. Libraries were prepared and TCR repertoires were sequenced by different laboratories using diverse techniques, in order to increase sequencing depth and limit assay-specific biases. Between about 0.9 and 8.9 billion PBMCs per donor were obtained by leukapheresis.

Using the deep immunoSEQ assay, TCR CDR3 regions were amplified from genomic DNA by multiplex PCR. For each cell subset, the extracted genomic DNA was distributed evenly across all wells of several immunoSEQ 96-well plates, and each plate served as one replicate. For sorted subsets, about 210 ng of genomic DNA, equivalent to 30,000 or so T cell genomes, went into each replicate PCR. The purified libraries were quantified using a Qubit 3.0 fluorometer, sized with a Bioanalyzer 2100, and then quantified again using the KAPA Library Quantification kit. Every immunoSEQ 96-well plate was sequenced on a dedicated single-read 150-cycle Illumina NextSeq 550 flow cell. The authors processed their data as follows. The immunoSEQ output contained only junctional sequences without quality scores, so filtering could not match that applied to full-length reads. To assign V/J genes and CDR3, sequences were annotated using PyIR, a Python wrapper for IgBLAST v1.9, with IMGT germline references. Any read was removed if the V/J assignment was weak (E-value above 1e-6), the CDR3 was missing, or the read contained stop codons, out-of-frame junctions, or ambiguous translated residues. V3J clonotypes were defined by identical inferred V gene, J gene, and CDR3 amino acid sequence. Percentage overlap between repertoires was calculated by dividing the number of shared unique clonotypes by the size of the smaller repertoire. Three approaches were used to assess repertoire richness: RTK rarefaction, the Chao1 estimator, and Recon v2.1 estimates of unobserved clonotypes. For all TCRbeta clonotypes obtained by the gDNA method from several donors, generation probabilities were computed with OLGA. The immuneACCESS repertoire file appears here via TCRdb, limited to in-frame rearrangements. These files lack a portion of the clones; in checked studies, under half of the deficit traces to unresolved V genes, and the cause of the others is not known. V and J calls and clone size come straight from that table; D and trimming were deduced from the DNA. The sample profile shows millions of clones; 90% to 95% of them were found once. The top ten constitute 0.39% of the sample.

Overall study results and their limits: Because the study included only a small number of donors, the genetic and exposure-history diversity represented was limited. Rarefaction of sorted-subset datasets indicated incomplete sequencing despite the large sequencing depth. Estimated clonotype richness was generally larger for naive than for memory subsets. Based on pairwise subsampling, the degree of clonotype sharing among donors was expected to be affected by sequencing depth. Only blood was sampled, and tissue TCR repertoires likely differ from those in blood. Approximately 5% of naive CD4, 3% to 4% of naive CD8, 2.3% of memory CD4, and 0.35% to 0.4% of memory CD8 clonotypes were shared across several donors. Clonotypes shared by all four sorted-subset donors showed higher generation probabilities than non-shared clonotypes.

The donors were healthy, HIV-negative adults who had no recently reported acute infections or vaccinations. Only Caucasian adults living in Nashville, Tennessee, USA were represented among the donors. CD4+ T cells were enriched through magnetic negative selection, after which naive cells were positively selected on CD45RA and the remaining negative fraction served as the memory subset. After blood collection by leukapheresis, PBMCs were isolated using Ficoll-Histopaque density gradient centrifugation and then cryopreserved in the vapor phase of liquid nitrogen. Purity and quantity of every magnetically sorted T cell population were checked by analytical flow cytometry. Genomic DNA was isolated from every sorted fraction and measured by UV absorbance on a Nanodrop 2000c. About this clone: The antigen this receptor binds is unknown. Base qualities are missing; no much larger clone stands one base away.

Based on the germline V gene (reference sequence), the CDR1 and CDR2 sequences are SGHKS and YYEKEE. V gives up 0 bases and J gives up 2 bases, and the segment between their germline ends measures 7 bases. Including cysteine and phenylalanine, the CDR3 has 14 amino acids. The entry retains the CDR3 DNA only, 42 bases that are in frame from base 1. The sequencing sample was made of naive CD4+ T cells from PBMCs. According to the study, the label for this sample's cell subset or site signals: CD45RA+ positively selected. The sequence joins TRBV5-5 to TRBJ2-3; TRBD2 is possibly the D segment (6 matching bases). The TCR comes from a man aged 18 to 30 in good health. Some clones in this sample may be carry-over from other donors' samples. The DNA reads as follows: TGTGCCAGCAGCTTGGCGGGAGTCACAGATACGCAGTATTTT. This gives the protein CASSLAGVTDTQYF.